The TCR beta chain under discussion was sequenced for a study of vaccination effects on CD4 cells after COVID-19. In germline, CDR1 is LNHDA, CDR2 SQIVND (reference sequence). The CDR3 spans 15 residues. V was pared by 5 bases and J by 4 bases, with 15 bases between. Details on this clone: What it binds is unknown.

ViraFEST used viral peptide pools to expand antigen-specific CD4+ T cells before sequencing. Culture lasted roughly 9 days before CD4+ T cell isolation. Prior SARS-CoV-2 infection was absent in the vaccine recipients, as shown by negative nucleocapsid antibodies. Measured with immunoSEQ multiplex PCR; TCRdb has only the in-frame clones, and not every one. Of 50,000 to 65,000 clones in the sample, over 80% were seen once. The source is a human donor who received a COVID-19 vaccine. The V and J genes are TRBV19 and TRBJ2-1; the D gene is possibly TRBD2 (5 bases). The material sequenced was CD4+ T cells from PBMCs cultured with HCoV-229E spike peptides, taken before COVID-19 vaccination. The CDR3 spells CASSVGSAVYNEQFF. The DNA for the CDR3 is TGTGCCAGTAGTGTGGGGAGTGCGGTATACAATGAGCAGTTCTTC.